The 20 T cell receptor beta chains below were found in one sample sequenced in a study of T and B cells in COVID-19 patients. TRB was amplified from about 260-540 ng of blood genomic DNA. Multiplex PCR with BIOMED2 TRB-A/B primer pools amplified TRB rearrangements. TCRdb re-derived calls from the multiplex PCR reads in MiXCR, one entry per CDR3 protein. The sample lists some 9,100 distinct CDR3 sequences, around 30% occurring once. The sample comprised blood. These receptors came from a human donor who had recovered from COVID-19.

This clonotype has more than one count but fewer than ten. CDR3 DNA: TGTGCCAGCAGCTCCCCCGGACTAGTAAAAGAGACCCAGTACTTC. Protein product: CASSSPGLVKETQYF. The V gene is TRBV13, the J gene TRBJ2-5; TRBD2 agrees at 7 bases. This CDR3 contains 15 residues. V lost 4 bases, J lost 3 bases, and 8 bases stayed unmatched. Germline V gene lookup returns CDR1 PRHDT and CDR2 FYEKMQ (reference sequence).

Only a few counts were recorded for this clonotype. The chain recombines TRBV12-3 or TRBV12-4 with TRBJ2-1; 9 nucleotides align to TRBD2. Trimming took 5 bases from V and 3 from J; bases not matched to a gene: 8. This CDR3 region has 16 residues. The CDR3 DNA is TGTGCCAGCAGTAATTTAGCGGGGGCCTTCTACAATGAGCAGTTCTTC. Amino acids: CASSNLAGAFYNEQFF.

This clonotype ranks as medium-sized. V and J are TRBV13 and TRBJ1-4; 10 nucleotides match TRBD1. The CDR3 loop spans 15 amino acids. V dropped 5 bases and J dropped 8; count of bases not matched to a gene: 8. The germline CDR1 and CDR2 sequences are PRHDT and FYEKMQ (reference sequence). The CDR3 region has the DNA TGTGCCAGCAGCCCTGGACAGGGGGTGGGGGAAAAACTGTTTTTT. This sequence encodes CASSPGQGVGEKLFF.

By frequency in the sample, this clonotype is medium-sized (0.01 to 0.1%). In nucleotides, the CDR3 is TGTGCCTGGAGCGGGGTCTACAATGAGCAGTTCTTC. It specifies CAWSGVYNEQFF. The J gene is TRBJ2-1, the V gene TRBV30; D is possibly TRBD2 (5 bases). From germline, CDR1 is GTSNPN and CDR2 SVGIG (reference sequence). The ends were cut back, 3 bases at V and 3 bases at J, with 6 bases in the middle. The CDR3 has 12 residues.

This clonotype is labeled medium-sized. V is TRBV29-1 and J is TRBJ2-7, with D perhaps matching TRBD1 or TRBD2 (7 bases each). Per germline, CDR1 SQVTM and CDR2 ANQGSEA. Trimming took off 6 bases at V and 1 base at J, with 16 bases between the two ends. There are 14 residues in the CDR3. The CDR3 DNA reads as TGCAGCGTCCAGGGGGGGGACATATCCTACGAGCAGTACTTC. It specifies CSVQGGDISYEQYF.

This clonotype is medium-sized (0.01 to 0.1%) within its sample. The V gene is TRBV6-1, the J gene TRBJ2-1; unclear D gene. The CDR3 has 15 residues. The germline gives CDR1 MNHNS, CDR2 SASEGT. With 1 base removed from V and 1 base from J, the gap between germline ends came to 8 bases. The CDR3 spells CASSEDRSSYNEQFF. CDR3 nucleotides: TGTGCCAGCAGTGAAGACAGAAGTTCCTACAATGAGCAGTTCTTC.

In its sample, this clonotype ranks as medium-sized. The J gene is TRBJ1-6, the V gene TRBV19, with D uncertain. Trimming shortened V by 6 bases and J by 8 bases, and 20 bases separated the two germline ends. The CDR3 is 16 amino acids. Germline CDR1 reads LNHDA; CDR2 reads SQIVND (reference sequence). The CDR3 region has the DNA TGTGCCAGTAGACCTCAGTCGTTAGGCGTTGATTCACCCCTCCACTTT. It specifies CASRPQSLGVDSPLHF.

By proportion, this clonotype is medium-sized. This chain joins TRBV30 and TRBJ1-3; D gene uncertain. The CDR3 has 15 amino acids. The germline V gene has CDR1 GTSNPN and CDR2 SVGIG (reference sequence). V was trimmed by 0 bases and J by 4 bases, leaving 13 bases between them. CDR3 loop: CAWSVLRVGGNTIYF. In DNA, the CDR3 is TGTGCCTGGAGTGTACTGAGGGTCGGGGGAAACACCATATATTTT. Based on the CDR3 plus reference TRBV30 and TRBJ1-3, the full variable domain is SQTIHQWPATLVQPVGSPLSLECTVEGTSNPNLYWYRQAAGRGLQLLFYSVGIGQISSEVPQNLSASRPQDRQFILSSKKLLLSDSGFYLCAWSVLRVGGNTIYFGEGSWLTVV.

This clonotype is large within its sample. The chain joins TRBV19 to TRBJ2-1, with TRBD2 matching over 8 bases. The CDR3 extends over 16 amino acids. CDR1 LNHDA and CDR2 SQIVND come from the germline V gene (reference sequence). The V gene end was trimmed by 4 bases and the J gene end by 1 base; junction bases not matched to a gene: 6. Here the CDR3 reads CASSNVAGISYNEQFF. CDR3 DNA sequence: TGTGCCAGTAGTAACGTAGCGGGGATATCCTACAATGAGCAGTTCTTC.

This clonotype is categorized as medium-sized (0.01 to 0.1%). The J gene is TRBJ1-2, the V gene TRBV29-1; TRBD1 is a possible D gene (6 bases). Per the germline V gene, CDR1 is SQVTM and CDR2 is ANQGSEA. The CDR3 length is 12 residues. The CDR3 loop is CTAEGDGYGYTF. The CDR3, as DNA: TGCACCGCTGAGGGGGATGGCTATGGCTACACCTTC.

The J gene is TRBJ2-2, the V gene TRBV7-9, with unresolved D. V was clipped by 6 bases and J by 7 bases, with 15 bases between them. Germline V lookup: CDR1 SEHNR, CDR2 FQNEAQ (reference sequence). CDR3 size: 14 residues. The CDR3 protein is CASSRPSRSGELFF. CDR3 bases: TGTGCCAGCAGTCGACCCAGCCGGAGCGGGGAGCTGTTTTTT.

The genes are TRBV7-9 and TRBJ2-3; the match to TRBD1 covers 7 bases. Germline-derived CDR1 and CDR2 are SEHNR and FQNEAQ (reference sequence). The CDR3 runs to 14 residues. V shed 6 bases and J 4 bases; nucleotides not matched to a gene: 7. The CDR3 bases are TGTGCCAGCAGTCCGTACAGGGGCCCAGATACGCAGTATTTT. It yields the protein CASSPYRGPDTQYF.

Only a few counts were recorded for this clonotype. This chain links TRBV6-5 with TRBJ1-4; D remains unclear. CDR1 and CDR2 (germline): MNHEY, SVGAGI. V was trimmed by 0 bases and J by 8 bases, leaving 25 bases between them. The CDR3 is 19 residues long. In DNA form, the CDR3 reads TGTGCCAGCAGTTACTCGATTCGGGGAGCCGGGGATATAATGGAAAAACTGTTTTTT. Translating gives CASSYSIRGAGDIMEKLFF.

On this clonotype itself: This may be a read error, as it is one base from a much larger clone. This chain joins TRBV5-5 and TRBJ2-5; no firm D call. Germline lookup yields CDR1 SGHKS and CDR2 YYEKEE (reference sequence). This CDR3 region has 14 residues. Here the CDR3 reads CVSTQSPFGETQYF. As DNA, the CDR3 is TGTGTCAGCACCCAGAGCCCCTTTGGAGAGACCCAGTACTTC. Drawing the rest from reference TRBV5-5 and TRBJ2-5, the complete variable domain is DAGVTQSPTHLIKTRGQQVTLRCSPISGHKSVSWYQQVLGQGPQFIFQYYEKEERGRGNFPDRFSARQFPNYSSELNVNALLLGDSALYLCVSTQSPFGETQYFGPGTRLLVL.

To note about this clonotype: Being one base from a much bigger clone, this may be a read error. V usage is TRBV19 and J usage is TRBJ1-5, with TRBD1 matching 10 bases. The V segment lost 6 bases and the J segment 5 bases; nucleotides outside the gene matches: 10. The CDR3 has 16 residues. Germline loops: CDR1 LNHDA, CDR2 SQIVND (reference sequence). CDR3 DNA: TGTGCCAGTAGAAAATCGGGACAGGGGCAGGATCAGCCCCAGCATTTT. It translates to CASRKSGQGQDQPQHF.

The chain carries TRBV18 and TRBJ2-7, with 10 bases matching TRBD1. The CDR3 runs to 17 residues. V lost 1 base to trimming and J lost 1 base; unmatched junction nucleotides: 7. Germline V gene sequence: CDR1 KGHSH, CDR2 LQKENI. CDR3 DNA: TGTGCCAGCTCACCACAGCTACCGGGACAGGGGTCCTACGAGCAGTACTTC. It encodes CASSPQLPGQGSYEQYF.

The gene calls are TRBV7-2 and TRBJ2-6; D call uncertain. Trimming left V 4 bases short and J 2 bases short, with 9 bases between. This CDR3 is built from 15 residues. Germline V CDR1 and CDR2: SGHTA, FQGNSA. The CDR3 loop is CASSSPRAGANVLTF. As DNA, the CDR3 is TGTGCCAGCAGCTCCCCAAGGGCTGGGGCCAACGTCCTGACTTTC.

By proportion, this clonotype is medium-sized (0.01 to 0.1%). The chain recombines TRBV6-5 with TRBJ2-1; 8 nucleotides align to TRBD2. The germline gives CDR1 MNHEY, CDR2 SVGAGI. The CDR3 consists of 16 residues. V was clipped by 5 bases and J by 0 bases; unmatched bases: 6. CDR3 DNA: TGTGCCAGCAGTAGCTTGCGGGGGGCCTCCTACAATGAGCAGTTCTTC. It specifies CASSSLRGASYNEQFF.

The genes are TRBV28 and TRBJ1-2, with 7 bases aligning to TRBD1. The junction had 7 bases not matched to a gene; V was cut back by 5 bases and J by 4 bases. CDR3 length: 14 residues. CDR1 is MDHEN and CDR2 is SYDVKM in the germline V gene. CDR3 DNA: TGTGCCAGCAGTCTTGGGGACAGTCCCTATGGCTACACCTTC. Translated, it gives CASSLGDSPYGYTF.

In its sample, this clonotype ranks as medium-sized. CDR3 protein: CASSLDERGAHTGELFF. CDR3 sequence (DNA): TGTGCCAGCAGCTTGGATGAGCGGGGGGCCCACACCGGGGAGCTGTTTTTT. The V call is TRBV5-4, the J call TRBJ2-2; TRBD2 agrees at 9 bases. V was clipped by 0 bases and J by 3 bases; unmatched bases: 6. This CDR3 spans 17 amino acids. Germline loops: CDR1 SGHNT, CDR2 YYREEE (reference sequence).